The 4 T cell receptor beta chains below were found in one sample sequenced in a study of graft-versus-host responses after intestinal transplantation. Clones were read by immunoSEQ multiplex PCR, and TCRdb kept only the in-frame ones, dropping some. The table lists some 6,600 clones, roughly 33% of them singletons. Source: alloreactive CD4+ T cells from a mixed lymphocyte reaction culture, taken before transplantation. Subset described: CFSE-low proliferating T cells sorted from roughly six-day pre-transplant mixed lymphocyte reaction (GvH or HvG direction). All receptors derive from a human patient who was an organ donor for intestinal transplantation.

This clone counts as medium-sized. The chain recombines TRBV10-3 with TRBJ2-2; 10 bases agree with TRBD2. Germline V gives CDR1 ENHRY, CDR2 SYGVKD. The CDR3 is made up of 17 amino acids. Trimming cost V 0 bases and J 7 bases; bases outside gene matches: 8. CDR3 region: CAISESQAGGPNGELFF. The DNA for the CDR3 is TGTGCCATCAGTGAGTCGCAAGCGGGGGGGCCAAACGGGGAGCTGTTTTTT.

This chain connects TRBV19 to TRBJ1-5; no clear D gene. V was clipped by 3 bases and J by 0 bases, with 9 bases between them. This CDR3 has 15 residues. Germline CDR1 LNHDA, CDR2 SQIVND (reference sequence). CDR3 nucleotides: TGTGCCAGTAGTATCGCACGCTATAGCAATCAGCCCCAGCATTTT. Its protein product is CASSIARYSNQPQHF.

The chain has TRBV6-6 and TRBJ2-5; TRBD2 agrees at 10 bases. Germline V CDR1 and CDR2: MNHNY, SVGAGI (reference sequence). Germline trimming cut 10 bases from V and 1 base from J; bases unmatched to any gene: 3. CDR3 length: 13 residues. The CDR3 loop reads CATLAGAQETQYF. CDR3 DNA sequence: TGTGCCACCCTAGCGGGGGCCCAAGAGACCCAGTACTTC.

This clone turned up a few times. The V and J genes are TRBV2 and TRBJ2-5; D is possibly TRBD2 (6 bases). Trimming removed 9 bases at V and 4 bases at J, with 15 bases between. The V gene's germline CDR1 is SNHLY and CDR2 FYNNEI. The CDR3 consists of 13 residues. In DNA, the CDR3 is TGTGCCAGGGGGGGTGCCAGAGGAGAGACCCAGTACTTC. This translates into CARGGARGETQYF.